Included here is one T cell receptor (beta chain) sequence, with context. Its specificity is unknown. The PCR employed 60 Vbeta primers together with 13 Jbeta primers. Profiled with immunoSEQ multiplex PCR; TCRdb holds only in-frame clones, not every one. The sample contains 160,000 or so clones, roughly 76% of which appear only once. The CDR3 has 13 amino acids. In germline, CDR1 is SNHLY, CDR2 FYNNEI. V was pared by 6 bases and J by 2 bases, with 11 bases between. The data stem from a study of cytomegalovirus exposure and HLA in healthy donors. Study-wide points: Rarity held for most TCR sequences, but there were some public TCRs that occurred in many donors. The authors considered a cluster of highly shared sequence variants likely to be a sequencing artifact. Per a prior analysis, the majority of TCR beta V segments were productive roughly 90% or roughly 30% of the time. One variant, a missense change in DCLRE1C, was linked in a later analysis to TCR beta V- and J-gene trimming.

The genes are TRBV2 and TRBJ2-7; D is possibly TRBD1 (6 bases). The clonotype was recovered from a woman in her late teens or twenties in good health and CMV-seropositive. Sequencing was done on a sample of PBMCs. The CDR3 here is CASRRTAPYEQYF. CDR3 nucleotides: TGTGCCAGCAGGCGGACAGCTCCCTACGAGCAGTACTTC. Looking up the rest from reference TRBV2 and TRBJ2-7 gives the full variable domain: EPEVTQTPSHQVTQMGQEVILRCVPISNHLYFYWYRQILGQKVEFLVSFYNNEISEKSEIFDDQFSVERPDGSNFTLKIRSTKLEDSAMYFCASRRTAPYEQYFGPGTRLTVT.